The present TCR beta chain was sequenced within a study of control samples from healthy donors and cancer patients. Only in-frame clones appear in the TCRdb table, and some are missing; sequencing was by immunoSEQ multiplex PCR. The sample yields just over 150,000 clones, just under 95% seen once. V was trimmed by 5 bases and J by 1 base, leaving 9 bases between them. Looked up from germline, CDR1 is MNHEY and CDR2 is SVGAGI. The CDR3 runs to 13 residues. The source material was blood. This TCR was recovered from a woman aged 40 to 50 in good health. The J gene is TRBJ2-7, the V gene TRBV6-5, with a possible D match to TRBD2 (5 bases). The DNA for the CDR3 is TGTGCCAGCAGTCGAGGGCAATCCTACGAGCAGTACTTC. Translating it yields CASSRGQSYEQYF.